Listed below are T cell receptor beta chains from one sample, sequenced in a study of blood T cell repertoires in COVID-19. Produced via immunoSEQ multiplex PCR; TCRdb's table is partial and in-frame only. The profile shows some 80,000 clones, over 75% of them singletons. Sequenced input: peripheral blood. The receptor source for this set is a man aged 50 to 60 with COVID-19, enrolled during active disease. Both conserved end residues are part of each CDR3. The order of the fields is D gene, V gene, clone size, J gene, CDR3 DNA, CDR3 protein. D genes are given only for firm matches. For some rows the clone size is stated as once, few or many, or as a class when expanded; others skip it.

D: TRBD1
V: TRBV29-1
size: once
J: TRBJ2-2
DNA: TGCAGCGCAGGACAGGGTGGCGGGGAGCTGTTTTTT
CDR3: CSAGQGGGELFF

D: .
V: TRBV5-1
size: .
J: TRBJ2-3
DNA: TGCGCCAGCAGCTTGGGGCCTCCGGATACGCAGTATTTT
CDR3: CASSLGPPDTQYF

D: .
V: TRBV10-3
size: .
J: TRBJ2-7
DNA: TGTGCCATCAGTGAGAGCGCCTACGAGCAGTACTTC
CDR3: CAISESAYEQYF

D: .
V: TRBV9
size: .
J: TRBJ2-1
DNA: TGTGCCAGCAGCGTAGGAAGTGGGAGAAGCTCCTACAATGAGCAGTTCTTC
CDR3: CASSVGSGRSSYNEQFF

D: .
V: TRBV7-9
size: many
J: TRBJ1-6
DNA: TGTGCCAGCAGCTTGAACGGTCCACCCCTCCACTTT
CDR3: CASSLNGPPLHF

D: .
V: TRBV3-1/TRBV3-2
size: .
J: TRBJ1-2
DNA: TGTGCCAGCAGCCAACCCCCGGGGACGGGGGGGTATGGCTACACCTTC
CDR3: CASSQPPGTGGYGYTF

D: TRBD2
V: TRBV24-1
size: .
J: TRBJ2-4
DNA: TGTGCCACCAGTGAGCCGGGGAGGGACATTCAGTACTTC
CDR3: CATSEPGRDIQYF

D: TRBD2
V: TRBV9
size: .
J: TRBJ2-3
DNA: TGTGCCAGCAGCGTAGCGACTAGCGGGAGACTTCTCGTGGATACGCAGTATTTT
CDR3: CASSVATSGRLLVDTQYF

D: TRBD1
V: TRBV27
size: .
J: TRBJ2-2
DNA: TGTGCCAGCAGAAAACAGGGGTTGAACACCGGGGAGCTGTTTTTT
CDR3: CASRKQGLNTGELFF

D: TRBD2
V: TRBV27
size: .
J: TRBJ2-7
DNA: TGTGCCAGCAGTGGGGGACTAGCGGGAGGGTACGAGCAGTACTTC
CDR3: CASSGGLAGGYEQYF

D: TRBD1
V: TRBV28
size: .
J: TRBJ2-1
DNA: TGTGCCAGCAGTCCAGACAGGGAAGTTCGGGGTGAGCAGTTCTTC
CDR3: CASSPDREVRGEQFF

D: .
V: TRBV10-3
size: .
J: TRBJ1-1
DNA: TGTGCCATCAGTGAGGGGCAGGGGAACACTGAAGCTTTCTTT
CDR3: CAISEGQGNTEAFF

D: .
V: TRBV10-3
size: .
J: TRBJ2-2
DNA: TGTGCCATCAGTGACAGCGACACCGGGGAGCTGTTTTTT
CDR3: CAISDSDTGELFF

D: TRBD2
V: TRBV2
size: .
J: TRBJ2-1
DNA: TGTGCCAGCAGCCGGACTAGCGGGAGGGCCATCCACAATGAGCAGTTCTTC
CDR3: CASSRTSGRAIHNEQFF

D: .
V: TRBV4-1
size: few
J: TRBJ1-3
DNA: TGCGCCAGCAGCCAGACACCTGCAGGGGTTCCTGGAAACACCATATATTTT
CDR3: CASSQTPAGVPGNTIYF

D: .
V: TRBV7-2
size: .
J: TRBJ2-1
DNA: TGTGCCAGCAGACTCCAGGGGTTGCTCTATGAGCAGTTCTTC
CDR3: CASRLQGLLYEQFF

D: TRBD2
V: TRBV2
size: .
J: TRBJ2-3
DNA: TGTGCCATCACCCTGGGACTAGCGGTCACAGATACGCAGTATTTT
CDR3: CAITLGLAVTDTQYF

D: .
V: TRBV30
size: .
J: TRBJ1-3
DNA: TGTGCCTGGACGACATACCACTCTGGAAACACCATATATTTT
CDR3: CAWTTYHSGNTIYF

D: TRBD2
V: TRBV10-3
size: .
J: TRBJ2-1
DNA: TGTGCCATCAGTGATTTAGGAGCTAGCGGGATGTCCTACAATGAGCAGTTCTTC
CDR3: CAISDLGASGMSYNEQFF

D: .
V: TRBV6-5
size: once
J: TRBJ2-3
DNA: TGTGCCAGCAGTTACCTGGGGGGAGACACAGATACGCAGTATTTT
CDR3: CASSYLGGDTDTQYF

D: .
V: TRBV10-3
size: .
J: TRBJ2-2
DNA: TGTGCCATCAGTGAGTCGACCCGGGGCACCGGGGAGCTGTTTTTT
CDR3: CAISESTRGTGELFF

D: .
V: TRBV5-1
size: .
J: TRBJ2-4
DNA: TGCGCCAGCAGCTTGGTTGGCGGCATAGCCAAAAACATTCAGTACTTC
CDR3: CASSLVGGIAKNIQYF

D: .
V: TRBV2
size: few
J: TRBJ1-2
DNA: TGTGCCAGCAGTTCTGGTGTGGGGGCCAACTATGGCTACACCTTC
CDR3: CASSSGVGANYGYTF

D: .
V: TRBV7-8
size: .
J: TRBJ1-6
DNA: TGTGCCAGCAGCGAACGGGGGAATTCACCCCTCCACTTT
CDR3: CASSERGNSPLHF

D: TRBD1
V: TRBV27
size: .
J: TRBJ2-3
DNA: TGTGCCAGCACTAAAGACAGGGCCACAGATACGCAGTATTTT
CDR3: CASTKDRATDTQYF

D: TRBD2
V: TRBV30
size: few
J: TRBJ2-3
DNA: TGTGCCTGGACTAGCGGGAGTCGAGATACGCAGTATTTT
CDR3: CAWTSGSRDTQYF

D: .
V: TRBV7-9
size: .
J: TRBJ1-1
DNA: TGTGCCAGCAGCTTAGTTACGGACAGTGAAGCTTTCTTT
CDR3: CASSLVTDSEAFF

D: .
V: TRBV5-6
size: .
J: TRBJ2-7
DNA: TGTGCCAGCAGCTTATTCCAGGGTGGCGGCCACGAGCAGTACTTC
CDR3: CASSLFQGGGHEQYF

D: .
V: TRBV28
size: .
J: TRBJ1-1
DNA: TGTGCCAGCAGTTTAGTGAGAACTCTCTCCCTAATGAACACTGAAGCTTTCTTT
CDR3: CASSLVRTLSLMNTEAFF

D: TRBD1
V: TRBV4-1
size: .
J: TRBJ1-5
DNA: TGCGCCAGCAGCCAAAGGTTTGGTAGGACAGGGGACCTTCAGGGCAATCAGCCCCAGCATTTT
CDR3: CASSQRFGRTGDLQGNQPQHF

D: TRBD1
V: TRBV5-4
size: .
J: TRBJ2-7
DNA: TGTGCCAGCGGCCGGGACAGGGGACCCTACGAGCAGTACTTC
CDR3: CASGRDRGPYEQYF

D: TRBD2
V: TRBV7-8
size: .
J: TRBJ2-3
DNA: TGTGCCAGCAGCTTACGGACTAGCGGGAGGGTAGGGACGCAGTATTTT
CDR3: CASSLRTSGRVGTQYF

D: TRBD2
V: TRBV6-6
size: medium-sized
J: TRBJ2-3
DNA: TGTGCCAGCAGCCGGACTAGCGACACAGATACGCAGTATTTT
CDR3: CASSRTSDTDTQYF

D: .
V: TRBV3-1/TRBV3-2
size: once
J: TRBJ2-1
DNA: TGTGCCAGCAGCCTTGTAAATGAGCAGTTCTTC
CDR3: CASSLVNEQFF

D: TRBD1
V: TRBV7-3
size: .
J: TRBJ1-6
DNA: TGTGCCAGCAGCTTAGACAGGGATTCACCCCTCCACTTT
CDR3: CASSLDRDSPLHF

D: TRBD2
V: TRBV19
size: .
J: TRBJ2-7
DNA: TGTGCCAGTAGTTTACTAGCGGGAGTCCACGAGCAGTACTTC
CDR3: CASSLLAGVHEQYF

D: .
V: TRBV6-2/TRBV6-3
size: .
J: TRBJ2-1
DNA: TGTGCCAGCAGTGGGGGCTTGGGTTACTACAATGAGCAGTTCTTC
CDR3: CASSGGLGYYNEQFF

D: TRBD1
V: TRBV9
size: .
J: TRBJ2-1
DNA: TGTGCCAGCAGCGTAGCCGTGGGGGACAGCTCGGACAATGAGCAGTTCTTC
CDR3: CASSVAVGDSSDNEQFF

D: .
V: TRBV12-3/TRBV12-4
size: .
J: TRBJ1-1
DNA: TGTGCCAGTCTAGTGCGCTTGAACACTGAAGCTTTCTTT
CDR3: CASLVRLNTEAFF

D: .
V: TRBV7-9
size: .
J: TRBJ1-2
DNA: TGTGCCAGCAGCTTAGAACATAACTTC
CDR3: CASSLEHNF

D: TRBD1
V: TRBV2
size: few
J: TRBJ1-6
DNA: TGTGCCAGCAGTGGCACCGGGACAGCTAATTCACCCCTCCACTTT
CDR3: CASSGTGTANSPLHF

D: TRBD2
V: TRBV5-1
size: .
J: TRBJ2-1
DNA: TGCGCCAGCAGCCCCGGACTAGCGGGGCTGAAGGAGCAGTTCTTC
CDR3: CASSPGLAGLKEQFF

D: .
V: TRBV4-1
size: .
J: TRBJ2-5
DNA: TGCGCCAGCAGCCAAGTTTTTCGTGTAGGGGGACAGACCCAGTACTTC
CDR3: CASSQVFRVGGQTQYF

D: .
V: TRBV30
size: .
J: TRBJ1-1
DNA: TGTGCCTGGAGTAAGGGAGGGTTCACTGAAGCTTTCTTT
CDR3: CAWSKGGFTEAFF

D: .
V: TRBV12-3/TRBV12-4
size: .
J: TRBJ2-7
DNA: TGTGCCAGCAGTTTAGACAGACACGAGCAGTACTTC
CDR3: CASSLDRHEQYF